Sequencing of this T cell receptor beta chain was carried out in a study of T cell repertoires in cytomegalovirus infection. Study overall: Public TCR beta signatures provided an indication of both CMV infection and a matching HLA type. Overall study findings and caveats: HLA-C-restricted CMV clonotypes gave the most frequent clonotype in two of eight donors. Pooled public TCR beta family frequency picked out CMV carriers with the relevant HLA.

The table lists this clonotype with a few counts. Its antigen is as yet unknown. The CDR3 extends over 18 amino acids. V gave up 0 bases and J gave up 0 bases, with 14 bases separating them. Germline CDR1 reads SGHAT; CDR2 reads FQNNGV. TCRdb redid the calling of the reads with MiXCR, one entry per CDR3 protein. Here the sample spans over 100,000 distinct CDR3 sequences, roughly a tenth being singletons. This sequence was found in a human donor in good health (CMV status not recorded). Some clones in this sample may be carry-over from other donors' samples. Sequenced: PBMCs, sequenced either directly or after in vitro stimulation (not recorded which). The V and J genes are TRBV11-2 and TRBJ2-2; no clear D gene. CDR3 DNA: TGTGCCAGCAGCTTAGATATCATTTCCCCCCCGAACACCGGGGAGCTGTTTTTT. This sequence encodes CASSLDIISPPNTGELFF. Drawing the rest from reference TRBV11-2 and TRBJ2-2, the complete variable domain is EAGVAQSPRYKIIEKRQSVAFWCNPISGHATLYWYQQILGQGPKLLIQFQNNGVVDDSQLPKDRFSAERLKGVDSTLKIQPAKLEDSAVYLCASSLDIISPPNTGELFFGEGSRLTVL.